This T cell receptor beta chain emerged from a study of T cell repertoires in cytomegalovirus infection. Across the study: Through public TCR beta signatures, both CMV infection and matching HLA type were indicated.

As to this clonotype: Antigen specificity is unknown.

Whole-study results and caveats: Based on cumulative public TCR beta family frequency, carriers of CMV plus the relevant HLA were identified. In two of eight donors, the top clonotype was HLA-C-restricted CMV-specific.

TCRdb independently ran MiXCR on the reads; one entry per CDR3 protein. The sample comprises approximately 240,000 distinct CDR3 sequences, more than 9% of which are singletons, and 1.5% to 2% rests with the top ten. This clonotype was obtained from a human donor in good health (CMV status not recorded). Some clones in this sample may be carry-over from other donors' samples. Sequences were obtained from PBMCs.

Here the CDR3 DNA reads TGCGCCAGCAGCCAAGAACGGGCGATAAACACTGAAGCTTTCTTT. This translates into CASSQERAINTEAFF. The chain is built from TRBV4-3 and TRBJ1-1; D is ambiguous. The length of the CDR3 is 15 residues. The germline V gene encodes CDR1 LGHNA and CDR2 YSLEER. Trimming shortened V by 0 bases and J by 2 bases, and 10 bases separated the two germline ends.